The rows below give T cell receptor beta chains drawn from one sample of a study of T cells in tuberculosis. Sequenced by immunoSEQ multiplex PCR; TCRdb stores in-frame clones only, minus some. The sample records roughly 34,000 clones, 92% being singletons. The sequencing input was PBMCs. The receptor source for this set is a donor aged 10 to 29 with latent tuberculosis or without tuberculosis infection. Some clones in this sample may be carry-over from other donors' samples. Each CDR3 is given without its conserved first and last residue.

>TRBV2|15|TRBJ2-1
ASRRGLAGRSYNEQF
>TRBV28|13|TRBJ2-7
ASSPVLAGSGEQY
>TRBV6-5|12|TRBJ1-1
ASSYSRANTEAF
>TRBV15|15|TRBJ2-1
ATSRVVGGPSYNEQF
>TRBV19|16|TRBJ1-2
ASSIPLGNIPPNYGYT
>TRBV7-2|13|TRBJ2-2
ASRHPKGGAGELF
>TRBV2|12|TRBJ1-5
ASSENRDSQPQH
>TRBV2|14|TRBJ2-3
ASSVALAGVTDTQY
>TRBV2|11|TRBJ2-1
ASTPEGANEQF
>TRBV28|12|TRBJ1-4
ASTSRRANEKLF
>TRBV19|13|TRBJ1-2
ASRGASVLFYGYT
>TRBV28|13|TRBJ2-5
ASSLTGGMFWTQY
>TRBV6-4|10|TRBJ1-2
ASSDSGSGYT
>TRBV6-4|13|TRBJ2-1
ASSDGVAGVNEQF
>TRBV5-5|13|TRBJ2-7
ASSHVAGNPYEQY
>TRBV9|12|TRBJ1-1
ASSVQGANTEAF
>TRBV11-2|10|TRBJ1-1
ASSPIRGEAF
>TRBV9|12|TRBJ1-1
ASSIGPAGTEAF
>TRBV4-1|13|TRBJ1-1
ASSQGTKMNTEAF
>TRBV11-2|11|TRBJ1-2
ASSLEPGGGYT
>TRBV27|14|TRBJ1-1
ASSLTGQGGNTEAF
>TRBV30|11|TRBJ1-5
AWNTGARQPQH
>TRBV2|13|TRBJ2-3
ASSSTSGSTDTQY
>TRBV5-4|13|TRBJ1-5
ASSLVPGSNQPQH
>TRBV15|13|TRBJ2-1
ATEQRSGIYNEQF
>TRBV5-1|13|TRBJ1-4
ASSPSLATNEKLF
>TRBV19|14|TRBJ2-2
ASSISGFSNTGELF
>TRBV10-2|10|TRBJ2-1
ASRLAGGEQF
>TRBV28|14|TRBJ1-3
ASGATTGDSGNTIY
>TRBV6-6|14|TRBJ1-5
ASSYAQGGIYQPQH
>TRBV30|10|TRBJ1-5
AWSRGYQPQH
>TRBV6-1|9|TRBJ2-7
ASSASYEQY
>TRBV6-1|10|TRBJ1-2
ASDRFNYGYT
>TRBV20-1|9|TRBJ1-1
SAYSTGRAF
>TRBV7-2|11|TRBJ1-5
ASSFYSNQPQH
>TRBV28|15|TRBJ2-5
ASSLNRGTDHQETQY
>TRBV28|13|TRBJ1-2
ASSRSGASNYGYT
>TRBV28|11|TRBJ2-7
ASSFNPTYEQY
>TRBV9|14|TRBJ2-3
ASSDGTSGSGDTQY
>TRBV4-1|13|TRBJ2-1
ASSRLAAAYNEQF
>TRBV7-8|14|TRBJ2-1
ASSFGGLADLSEQF
>TRBV19|12|TRBJ2-7
ASSHRTIGSEQY
>TRBV5-1|13|TRBJ2-1
ASSGSGGKYNEQF
>TRBV5-1|12|TRBJ2-5
ASSREQGQGTQY
>TRBV4-1|12|TRBJ1-2
ASSQDRGGDGYT